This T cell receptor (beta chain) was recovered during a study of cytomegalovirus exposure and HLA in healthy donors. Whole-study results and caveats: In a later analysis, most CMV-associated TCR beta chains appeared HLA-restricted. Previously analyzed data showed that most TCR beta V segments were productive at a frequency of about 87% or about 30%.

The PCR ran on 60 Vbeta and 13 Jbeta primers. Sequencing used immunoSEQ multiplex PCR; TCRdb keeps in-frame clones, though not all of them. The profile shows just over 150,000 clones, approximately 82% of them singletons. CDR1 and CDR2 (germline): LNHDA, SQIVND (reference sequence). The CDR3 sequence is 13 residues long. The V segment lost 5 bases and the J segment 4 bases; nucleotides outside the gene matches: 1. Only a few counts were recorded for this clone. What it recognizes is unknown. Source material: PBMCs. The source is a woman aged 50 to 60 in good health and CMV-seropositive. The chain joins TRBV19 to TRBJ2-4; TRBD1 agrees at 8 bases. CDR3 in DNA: TGTGCCAGTAGTTGGACAGGGAAAAACATTCAGTACTTC. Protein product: CASSWTGKNIQYF.